This T cell receptor (beta chain) was profiled in a study of cytomegalovirus exposure and HLA in healthy donors. For the study at large: It was reported in a later analysis that the 100 to 150 validation repertoires used the same platform as the 666 first-cohort repertoires.

Assay used: immunoSEQ multiplex PCR; TCRdb lists only in-frame clones, some missing. Found here are some 150,000 clones, around 90% of them singletons; the top ten hold roughly 3%. The study, taken as a whole, reports: Rare sequences made up most TCRs, while some public TCRs were found in many donors.

This CDR3 is 16 amino acids long. Germline-derived CDR1 and CDR2 are SGHRS and YFSETQ. Trimming cost V 0 bases and J 5 bases; bases outside gene matches: 6. As regards this clone: Antigen specificity is unknown.

The chain is built from TRBV5-1 and TRBJ2-2, with TRBD2 matching over 8 bases. The sample comprised PBMCs. The receptor comes from a man aged 18 to 29 in good health and CMV-seronegative. The CDR3 DNA reads TGCGCCAGCAGCTTGGTCCGGGAGGGGAGGACCGGGGAGCTGTTTTTT. It yields the protein CASSLVREGRTGELFF.